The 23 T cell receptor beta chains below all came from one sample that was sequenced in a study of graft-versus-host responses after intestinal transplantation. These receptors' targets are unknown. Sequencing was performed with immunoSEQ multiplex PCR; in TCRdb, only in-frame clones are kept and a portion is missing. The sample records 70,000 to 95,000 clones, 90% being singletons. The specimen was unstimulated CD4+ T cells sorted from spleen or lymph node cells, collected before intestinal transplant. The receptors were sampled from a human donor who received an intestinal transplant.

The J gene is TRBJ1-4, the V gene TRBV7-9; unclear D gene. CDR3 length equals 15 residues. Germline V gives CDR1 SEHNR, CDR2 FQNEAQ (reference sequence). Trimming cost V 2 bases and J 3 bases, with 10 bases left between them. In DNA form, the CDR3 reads TGTGCCAGCAGCTTACAGTCGCAAGCTAATGAAAAACTGTTTTTT. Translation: CASSLQSQANEKLFF.

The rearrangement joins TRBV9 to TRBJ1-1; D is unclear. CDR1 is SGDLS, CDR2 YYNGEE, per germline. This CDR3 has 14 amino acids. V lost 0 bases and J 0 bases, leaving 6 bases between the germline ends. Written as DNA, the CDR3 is TGTGCCAGCAGCGTAGTTAACATGAACACTGAAGCTTTCTTT. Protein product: CASSVVNMNTEAFF.

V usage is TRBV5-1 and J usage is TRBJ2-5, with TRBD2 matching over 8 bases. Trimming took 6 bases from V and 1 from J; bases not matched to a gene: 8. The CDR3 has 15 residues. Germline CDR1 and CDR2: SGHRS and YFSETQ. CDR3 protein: CASNALAGGQETQYF. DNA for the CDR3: TGCGCCAGCAACGCCCTCGCGGGGGGCCAAGAGACCCAGTACTTC.

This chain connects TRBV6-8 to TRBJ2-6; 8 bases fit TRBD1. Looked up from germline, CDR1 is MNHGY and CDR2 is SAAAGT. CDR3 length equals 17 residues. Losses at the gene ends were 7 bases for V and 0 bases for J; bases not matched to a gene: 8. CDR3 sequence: CASNGRQGNSGANVLTF. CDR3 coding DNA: TGTGCCAGCAACGGGAGACAGGGGAACTCTGGGGCCAACGTCCTGACTTTC.

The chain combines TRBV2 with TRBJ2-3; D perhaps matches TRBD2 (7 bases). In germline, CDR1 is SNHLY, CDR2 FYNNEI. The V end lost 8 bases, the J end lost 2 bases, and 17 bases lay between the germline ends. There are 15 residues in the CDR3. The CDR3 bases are TGTGCCAGCCAAGGGGGGGACCGACACACAGATACGCAGTATTTT. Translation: CASQGGDRHTDTQYF.

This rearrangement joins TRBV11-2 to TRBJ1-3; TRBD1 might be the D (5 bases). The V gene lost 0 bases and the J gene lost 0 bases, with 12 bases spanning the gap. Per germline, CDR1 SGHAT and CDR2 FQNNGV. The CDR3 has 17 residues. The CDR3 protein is CASSLDLRGSSGNTIYF. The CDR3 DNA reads TGTGCCAGCAGCTTAGATCTCCGGGGGTCCTCTGGAAACACCATATATTTT. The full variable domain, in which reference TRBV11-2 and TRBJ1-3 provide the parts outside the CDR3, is EAGVAQSPRYKIIEKRQSVAFWCNPISGHATLYWYQQILGQGPKLLIQFQNNGVVDDSQLPKDRFSAERLKGVDSTLKIQPAKLEDSAVYLCASSLDLRGSSGNTIYFGEGSWLTVV.

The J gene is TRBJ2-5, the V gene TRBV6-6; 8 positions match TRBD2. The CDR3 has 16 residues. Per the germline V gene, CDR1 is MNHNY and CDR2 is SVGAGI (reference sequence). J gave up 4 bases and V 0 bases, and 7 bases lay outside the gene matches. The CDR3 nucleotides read TGTGCCAGCAGTTACTCCTCGGGGACTAGTGGAGAGACCCAGTACTTC. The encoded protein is CASSYSSGTSGETQYF.

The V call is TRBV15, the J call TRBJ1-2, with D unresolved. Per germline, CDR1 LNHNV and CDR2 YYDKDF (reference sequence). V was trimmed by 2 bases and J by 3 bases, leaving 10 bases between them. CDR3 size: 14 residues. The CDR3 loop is CATSRTYIDYGYTF. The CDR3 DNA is TGTGCCACCAGCAGAACTTATATAGACTATGGCTACACCTTC.

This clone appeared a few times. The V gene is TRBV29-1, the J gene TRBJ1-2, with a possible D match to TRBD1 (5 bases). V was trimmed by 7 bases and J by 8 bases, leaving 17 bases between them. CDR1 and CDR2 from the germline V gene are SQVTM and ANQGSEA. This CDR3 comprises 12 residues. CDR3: CSAQRGVGGYTF. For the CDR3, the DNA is TGCAGCGCCCAACGGGGGGTCGGGGGCTACACCTTC.

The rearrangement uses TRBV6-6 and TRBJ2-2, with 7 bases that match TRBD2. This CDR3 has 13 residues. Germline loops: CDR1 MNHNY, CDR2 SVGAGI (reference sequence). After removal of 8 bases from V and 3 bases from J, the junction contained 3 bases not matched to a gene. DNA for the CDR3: TGTGCCAGCCGCCGGGGGGACACCGGGGAGCTGTTTTTT. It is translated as CASRRGDTGELFF.

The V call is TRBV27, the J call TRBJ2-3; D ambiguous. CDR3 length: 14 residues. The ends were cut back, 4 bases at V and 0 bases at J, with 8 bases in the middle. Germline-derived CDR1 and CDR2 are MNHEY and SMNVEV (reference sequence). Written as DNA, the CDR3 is TGTGCCAGCAGTTCCCGTACTAGCACAGATACGCAGTATTTT. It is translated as CASSSRTSTDTQYF.

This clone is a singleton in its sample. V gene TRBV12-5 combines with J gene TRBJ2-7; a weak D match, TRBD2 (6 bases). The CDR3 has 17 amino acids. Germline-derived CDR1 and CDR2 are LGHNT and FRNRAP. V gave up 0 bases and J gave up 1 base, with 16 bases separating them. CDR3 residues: CASGLVLSGDGSYEQYF. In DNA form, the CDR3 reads TGTGCTAGTGGTTTGGTATTATCGGGAGATGGGTCCTACGAGCAGTACTTC.

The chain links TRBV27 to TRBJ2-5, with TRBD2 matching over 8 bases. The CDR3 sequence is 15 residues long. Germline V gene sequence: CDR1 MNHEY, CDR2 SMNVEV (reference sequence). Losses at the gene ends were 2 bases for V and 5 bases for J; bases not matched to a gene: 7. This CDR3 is CASSLRGTSGETQYF. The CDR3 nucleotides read TGTGCCAGCAGTTTACGCGGGACTAGTGGGGAGACCCAGTACTTC.

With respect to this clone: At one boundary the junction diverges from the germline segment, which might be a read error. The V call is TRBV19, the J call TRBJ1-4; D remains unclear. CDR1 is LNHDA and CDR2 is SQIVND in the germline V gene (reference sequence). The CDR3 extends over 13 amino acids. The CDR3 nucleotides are TGTACCAGTATGTTACCACCCGCGGAAAAACTGTTTTTT. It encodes CTSMLPPAEKLFF.

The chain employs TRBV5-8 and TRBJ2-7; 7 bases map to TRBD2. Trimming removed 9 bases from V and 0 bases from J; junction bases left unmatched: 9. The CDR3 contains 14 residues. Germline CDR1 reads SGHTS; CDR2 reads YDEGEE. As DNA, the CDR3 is TGTGCCACCACGGGGGGTCCAACCTCCTACGAGCAGTACTTC. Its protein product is CATTGGPTSYEQYF.

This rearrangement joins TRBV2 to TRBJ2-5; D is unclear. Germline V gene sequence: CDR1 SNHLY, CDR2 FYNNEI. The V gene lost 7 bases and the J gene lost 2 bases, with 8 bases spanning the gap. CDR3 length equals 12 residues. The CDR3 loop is CASTSRQETQYF. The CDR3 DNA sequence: TGTGCCAGCACTTCGCGGCAAGAGACCCAGTACTTC.

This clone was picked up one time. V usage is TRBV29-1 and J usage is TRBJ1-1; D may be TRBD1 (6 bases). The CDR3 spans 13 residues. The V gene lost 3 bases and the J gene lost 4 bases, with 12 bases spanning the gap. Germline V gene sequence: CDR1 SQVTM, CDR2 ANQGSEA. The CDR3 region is CSVDWGGRTEAFF. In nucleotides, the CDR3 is TGCAGCGTTGATTGGGGGGGGCGCACTGAAGCTTTCTTT.

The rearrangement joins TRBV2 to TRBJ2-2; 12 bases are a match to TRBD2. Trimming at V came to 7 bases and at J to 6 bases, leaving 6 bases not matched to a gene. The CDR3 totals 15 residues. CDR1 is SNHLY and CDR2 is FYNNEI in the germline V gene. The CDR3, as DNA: TGTGCCAGCACTACTAGCGGGGGGTCCGCCGGGGAGCTGTTTTTT. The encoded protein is CASTTSGGSAGELFF.

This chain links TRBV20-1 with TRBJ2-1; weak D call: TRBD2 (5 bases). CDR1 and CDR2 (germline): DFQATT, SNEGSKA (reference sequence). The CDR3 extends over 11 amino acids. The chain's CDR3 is CSAPRAGEQFF. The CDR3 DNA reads TGCAGCGCACCGCGGGCGGGTGAGCAGTTCTTC.

This CDR3 reads CASTRNGGNTEAFF. The DNA of the CDR3 is TGTGCCAGCACCCGTAACGGGGGGAACACTGAAGCTTTCTTT. This chain connects TRBV6-5 to TRBJ1-1, with D perhaps TRBD1 (5 bases). The V gene's germline CDR1 is MNHEY and CDR2 SVGAGI. CDR3 size: 14 residues. V dropped 7 bases and J dropped 1 base, with 13 bases sitting between them.

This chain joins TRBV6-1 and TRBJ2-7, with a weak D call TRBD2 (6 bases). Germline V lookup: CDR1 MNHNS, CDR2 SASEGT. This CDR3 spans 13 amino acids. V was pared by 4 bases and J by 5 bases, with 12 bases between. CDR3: CASSVRGLDEQYF. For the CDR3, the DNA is TGTGCCAGCAGTGTTCGGGGGTTGGACGAGCAGTACTTC.

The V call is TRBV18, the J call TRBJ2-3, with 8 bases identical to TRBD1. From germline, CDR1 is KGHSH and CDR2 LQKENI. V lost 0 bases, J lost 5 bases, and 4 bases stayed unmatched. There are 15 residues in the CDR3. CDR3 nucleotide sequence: TGTGCCAGCTCACCACCCAGGACAGGGCAAGATACGCAGTATTTT. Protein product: CASSPPRTGQDTQYF.

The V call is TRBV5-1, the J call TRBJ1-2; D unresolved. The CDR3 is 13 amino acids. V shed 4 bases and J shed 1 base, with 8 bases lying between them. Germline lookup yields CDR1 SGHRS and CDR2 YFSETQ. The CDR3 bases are TGCGCCAGCAGCCCCCGGGATAACTATGGCTACACCTTC. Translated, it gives CASSPRDNYGYTF. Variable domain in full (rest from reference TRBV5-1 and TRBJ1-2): KAGVTQTPRYLIKTRGQQVTLSCSPISGHRSVSWYQQTPGQGLQFLFEYFSETQRNKGNFPGRFSGRQFSNSRSEMNVSTLELGDSALYLCASSPRDNYGYTFGSGTRLTVV.